The sequence of this TCR beta chain was determined in a study of OX40 agonist ivuxolimab in advanced cancers. Only in-frame clones appear in the TCRdb table, and some are missing; sequencing was by immunoSEQ multiplex PCR. The repertoire holds 45,000 or so clones, with 88% as singletons. This CDR3 contains 15 residues. Germline CDR1 MNHNS, CDR2 SASEGT. The V end was cut by 5 bases, the J end by 0 bases, with 11 bases between. The source material was CD4+ or CD8+ T cells sorted from blood, sampled in a trial of the OX40 agonist ivuxolimab. This sequence originates from an adult with an advanced solid tumor such as melanoma, head and neck, liver or kidney cancer. The chain links TRBV6-1 to TRBJ1-3; no clear D. CDR3 residues: CASSRTVDSGNTIYF. CDR3 DNA: TGTGCCAGCAGTCGGACGGTAGACTCTGGAAACACCATATATTTT.